Below are 19 T cell receptor beta chains sequenced from a single sample in a study of control samples from healthy donors and cancer patients. The protocol was immunoSEQ multiplex PCR, while the TCRdb copy is restricted to in-frame clones and leaves out a portion. The table lists 90,000 to 120,000 clones, approximately 84% of them singletons. Material for sequencing was blood. The receptor set was obtained from a man between 18 and 35 years old in good health.

This chain uses TRBV5-6 with TRBJ2-7, with D perhaps TRBD1 or TRBD2 (6 bases each). This CDR3 has 17 residues. Between the trimmed V and J ends, which lost 4 bases and 3 bases, there was a span of 23 bases. Germline assignment: CDR1 SGHDT and CDR2 YYEEEE. CDR3 in amino acids: CASSLYMGGAQLYEQYV. The CDR3 region has the DNA TGTGCCAGCAGCCTCTATATGGGGGGCGCACAACTCTACGAGCAGTACGTC.

The J gene is TRBJ2-7, the V gene TRBV7-2; the match to TRBD1 covers 10 bases. The trim removed 5 bases at V and 6 bases at J, leaving 7 bases unmatched. The CDR3 is made up of 14 amino acids. Germline CDR1 reads SGHTA; CDR2 reads FQGNSA. The DNA for the CDR3 is TGTGCCAGCAGCCCCTGGGACAGGGGAGGCGAGCAGTACTTC. Its protein is CASSPWDRGGEQYF.

The rearrangement uses TRBV7-6 and TRBJ2-1; the match to TRBD2 covers 9 bases. From germline, CDR1 is SGHVS and CDR2 FNYEAQ. CDR3 size: 16 residues. Trimming at V came to 6 bases and at J to 0 bases, leaving 6 bases not matched to a gene. The chain's CDR3 is CASRAAGGFSYNEQFF. CDR3 bases: TGTGCCAGCAGGGCAGCGGGGGGATTCTCCTACAATGAGCAGTTCTTC.

V gene TRBV4-3 combines with J gene TRBJ2-3; TRBD2 matches at 11 bases. Germline V CDR1 and CDR2: LGHNA, YSLEER. This CDR3 spans 19 amino acids. The junction had 12 bases not matched to a gene; V was cut back by 0 bases and J by 4 bases. CDR3 DNA: TGCGCCAGCAGCCAAGATCGGGAGACTAGCGGGGTTAGGGCAGATACGCAGTATTTT. It codes for CASSQDRETSGVRADTQYF.

The chain joins TRBV6-6 to TRBJ2-3; 11 bases match TRBD2. Germline loops: CDR1 MNHNY, CDR2 SVGAGI (reference sequence). V was pared by 4 bases and J by 5 bases, with 8 bases of the junction left unmatched. The CDR3 is made up of 16 amino acids. The CDR3 DNA reads as TGTGCCAGCAGTTCAATAGCGGGGGGGCGCGTAGATACGCAGTATTTT. Protein product: CASSSIAGGRVDTQYF.

This chain uses TRBV4-2 with TRBJ1-3, with unresolved D. Per the germline V gene, CDR1 is LGHNA and CDR2 is YNFKEQ. Trimming took off 6 bases at V and 7 bases at J, with 16 bases between the two ends. The CDR3 totals 14 residues. The CDR3 reads CASSRGSAENTIYF. The CDR3 DNA sequence: TGTGCCAGCAGTAGAGGCAGCGCGGAGAACACCATATATTTT.

This chain joins TRBV29-1 and TRBJ2-1; D gene ambiguous. CDR3 length: 12 residues. Germline V gene sequence: CDR1 SQVTM, CDR2 ANQGSEA. Trimming removed 7 bases at V and 5 bases at J, with 12 bases between. CDR3 in DNA: TGCAGCGGATACAGCGCAGACAATGAGCAGTTCTTC. Protein product: CSGYSADNEQFF.

The chain uses TRBV5-1 and TRBJ1-2, with D uncertain. This CDR3 is built from 13 residues. The germline gives CDR1 SGHRS, CDR2 YFSETQ. V lost 1 base, J lost 5 bases, and 9 bases lay in between. CDR3 sequence: CASSLNPAYGYTF. The DNA of the CDR3 is TGCGCCAGCAGCTTGAACCCAGCTTATGGCTACACCTTC.

The V call is TRBV5-6, the J call TRBJ1-1; 7 bases line up with TRBD1. The ends lost 4 bases at V and 1 base at J; junction bases unmatched: 4. Germline V gene lookup returns CDR1 SGHDT and CDR2 YYEEEE. This CDR3 region has 14 residues. The CDR3 bases are TGTGCCAGCAGCACCGGGACAGCGAACACTGAAGCTTTCTTT. Residues: CASSTGTANTEAFF.

This clone was counted only a few times. The CDR3 nucleotides are TGTGCCAGCACCCCGGGCCTAGGGGGCTACTATGGCTACACCTTC. Residues: CASTPGLGGYYGYTF. V gene TRBV6-2 or TRBV6-3 combines with J gene TRBJ1-2; 7 bases are shared with TRBD1. CDR3 length: 15 residues. V shed 7 bases and J 3 bases; nucleotides not matched to a gene: 11. The germline V gene encodes CDR1 MNHEY and CDR2 SVGEGT.

The rearrangement links TRBV24-1 to TRBJ2-3, with D maybe TRBD1 (5 bases). CDR1 and CDR2 (germline): KGHDR, SFDVKD. The CDR3 loop spans 13 amino acids. The V end lost 4 bases, the J end lost 5 bases, and 9 bases lay between the germline ends. The CDR3 loop reads CATSDPDRDTQYF. The CDR3 nucleotides read TGTGCCACCAGTGACCCCGACAGAGATACGCAGTATTTT.

The rearrangement uses TRBV5-4 and TRBJ2-1, with D hard to call. The CDR3 has 15 amino acids. Germline CDR1 and CDR2: SGHNT and YYREEE (reference sequence). Trimming removed 4 bases at V and 7 bases at J, with 18 bases between. For the CDR3, the DNA is TGTGCCAGCAGCCCCAAATGGACGGTCTCGAATGAGCAGTTCTTC. Amino acids: CASSPKWTVSNEQFF.

This chain links TRBV27 with TRBJ2-7; the D gene could be TRBD1 or TRBD2 (5 bases each). V was trimmed by 6 bases and J by 0 bases, leaving 12 bases between them. CDR3 length equals 14 residues. Germline CDR1 is MNHEY and CDR2 is SMNVEV (reference sequence). The CDR3 coding sequence is TGTGCCAGCAGGAGGGACGGTAGCTCCTACGAGCAGTACTTC. This sequence encodes CASRRDGSSYEQYF.

The table lists this clone with a few counts. The gene calls are TRBV3-1 (or the pseudogene TRBV3-2) and TRBJ2-5; 7 bases match TRBD2. V gave up 1 base and J gave up 0 bases; unmatched junction bases: 2. The CDR3 has 15 residues. Germline values: CDR1 LGHDT, CDR2 YNNKEL (reference sequence). CDR3 sequence reads: CASSQGRGNQETQYF. The CDR3 nucleotides are TGTGCCAGCAGCCAAGGGCGGGGGAACCAAGAGACCCAGTACTTC.

The genes are TRBV5-1 and TRBJ1-2; D is ambiguous. The CDR3 spans 14 residues. Trimming took off 0 bases at V and 1 base at J, with 7 bases between the two ends. Germline V gene sequence: CDR1 SGHRS, CDR2 YFSETQ. The CDR3 loop is CASSLEGVNYGYTF. The DNA of the CDR3 is TGCGCCAGCAGCTTGGAGGGAGTTAACTATGGCTACACCTTC.

V is TRBV27 and J is TRBJ2-1; 9 nucleotides line up with TRBD1. Trimming took 5 bases from V and 7 from J; bases not matched to a gene: 9. The CDR3 has 15 amino acids. CDR1 and CDR2 (germline): MNHEY, SMNVEV (reference sequence). CDR3 amino acids: CASSPGTGKVNEQFF. The CDR3 nucleotides are TGTGCCAGCAGTCCAGGGACAGGGAAGGTGAATGAGCAGTTCTTC.

CDR3 in amino acids: CASSSGTGGYEQYV. DNA of the CDR3: TGCGCCAGCAGCTCCGGGACAGGGGGGTACGAGCAGTACGTC. The chain couples TRBV5-1 to TRBJ2-7, with 11 bases lining up with TRBD1. Per germline, CDR1 SGHRS and CDR2 YFSETQ. This CDR3 has 14 residues. Unmatched junction bases numbered 3, after V lost 3 bases and J lost 4 bases.

This clone was seen only once. V and J are TRBV11-2 and TRBJ1-2; weak D call: TRBD1 (6 bases). CDR1 SGHAT and CDR2 FQNNGV come from the germline V gene. Trimming left V 5 bases short and J 2 bases short, with 21 bases between. This CDR3 has 17 amino acids. The CDR3 region is CASSPRGVHRENYGYTF. The CDR3 nucleotides are TGTGCCAGCAGCCCCCGGGGGGTACACAGGGAGAACTATGGCTACACCTTC. Full variable domain (missing parts from reference TRBV11-2 and TRBJ1-2): EAGVAQSPRYKIIEKRQSVAFWCNPISGHATLYWYQQILGQGPKLLIQFQNNGVVDDSQLPKDRFSAERLKGVDSTLKIQPAKLEDSAVYLCASSPRGVHRENYGYTFGSGTRLTVV.

The gene calls are TRBV5-4 and TRBJ1-2; D gene uncertain. The CDR3 is made up of 13 amino acids. The V end lost 0 bases, the J end lost 5 bases, and 8 bases lay between the germline ends. CDR1 SGHNT and CDR2 YYREEE come from the germline V gene (reference sequence). CDR3 sequence (DNA): TGTGCCAGCAGCTTGGTGGCAGAATATGGCTACACCTTC. Its protein product is CASSLVAEYGYTF.